The clone carrying this TCR beta chain was counted a few times. This sequence may be a read error, since a much larger clone differs from it by one base. Drawing of peripheral blood yielded about 10 milliliters from each donor. A second PCR of 7 to 11 cycles used a sample-barcoded 5' primer and a J-beta primer mix. A single record per CDR3 protein comes from TCRdb applying MiXCR to the 5' RACE reads. The sample has 630,000 or so distinct CDR3 sequences; approximately 29% are singletons. This CDR3 has 15 amino acids. Germline V lookup: CDR1 KGHSH, CDR2 LQKENI. These data come from a study of blood T cells in healthy people across ages.

The sample comprised blood. The receptor's source is a woman at least 80 years old in good health. This chain uses TRBV18 with TRBJ2-1; 7 bases are shared with TRBD1. The DNA matches TRBJ2-7 better at its end, which makes the J call doubtful. The CDR3 spells CASSPRGQTNNEQYF. DNA for the CDR3: TGTGCCAGCTCACCAAGGGGACAGACAAACAATGAGCAGTACTTC.